A selection of T cell receptor beta chains follows, all from one sample in a study of shared clonotypes between healthy human individuals. Only in-frame clones appear in the TCRdb table, and some are missing; sequencing was by immunoSEQ multiplex PCR. The table includes about 1.5 million clones, 95% to 99% detected once. The sample was naive CD4+ T cells sorted from blood. The receptors shown here come from a man aged 30-40 years in good health. Both conserved end residues are part of each CDR3. Fields, in order: J gene, V gene, D gene, CDR3 protein, CDR3 DNA. The D gene is left open where the match is weak.

j_call: TRBJ2-1; v_call: TRBV7-6; d_call: TRBD2; cdr3_aa: CASSLVAGAGGSEQFF; cdr3_nt: TGTGCCAGCAGCTTAGTCGCGGGAGCGGGCGGAAGCGAGCAGTTCTTC
j_call: TRBJ2-7; v_call: TRBV28; d_call: .; cdr3_aa: CASSLGEQYF; cdr3_nt: TGTGCCAGCAGTTTAGGAGAGCAGTACTTC
j_call: TRBJ2-1; v_call: TRBV5-1; d_call: TRBD2; cdr3_aa: CASSPGLAGGINNEQFF; cdr3_nt: TGCGCCAGCAGCCCCGGACTAGCGGGAGGGATCAACAATGAGCAGTTCTTC
j_call: TRBJ2-3; v_call: TRBV7-7; d_call: .; cdr3_aa: CASSLSERAADTQYF; cdr3_nt: TGTGCCAGCAGCTTGAGTGAGCGGGCTGCAGATACGCAGTATTTT
j_call: TRBJ2-1; v_call: TRBV5-1; d_call: .; cdr3_aa: CASSLGSGYDEQFF; cdr3_nt: TGCGCCAGCAGCTTGGGGTCAGGGTACGATGAGCAGTTCTTC
j_call: TRBJ1-3; v_call: TRBV18; d_call: TRBD1; cdr3_aa: CASSSRQGPLIIYF; cdr3_nt: TGTGCCAGCTCAAGCCGACAGGGGCCTCTAATCATATATTTT
j_call: TRBJ2-7; v_call: TRBV27; d_call: TRBD2; cdr3_aa: CASSRAPGLAGTYEQYF; cdr3_nt: TGTGCCAGCAGTCGGGCCCCGGGACTAGCGGGGACCTACGAGCAGTACTTC
j_call: TRBJ1-4; v_call: TRBV12-5; d_call: .; cdr3_aa: CASWAGLATNEKLFF; cdr3_nt: TGTGCTAGTTGGGCGGGCCTTGCAACTAATGAAAAACTGTTTTTT
j_call: TRBJ2-3; v_call: TRBV19; d_call: .; cdr3_aa: CASRPGPVFTDTQYF; cdr3_nt: TGTGCCAGTCGACCGGGCCCAGTGTTCACAGATACGCAGTATTTT
j_call: TRBJ1-3; v_call: TRBV4-3; d_call: .; cdr3_aa: CASSQDMVAGNTIYF; cdr3_nt: TGCGCCAGCAGCCAAGATATGGTAGCTGGAAACACCATATATTTT
j_call: TRBJ2-7; v_call: TRBV2; d_call: TRBD1; cdr3_aa: CASSGETGNEQYF; cdr3_nt: TGTGCCAGCAGTGGGGAGACAGGGAACGAGCAGTACTTC
j_call: TRBJ2-1; v_call: TRBV5-1; d_call: .; cdr3_aa: CASSPGLLYNEQFF; cdr3_nt: TGCGCCAGCAGCCCGGGACTCCTCTACAATGAGCAGTTCTTC
j_call: TRBJ2-7; v_call: TRBV5-1; d_call: TRBD1; cdr3_aa: CASSKGQGDSYEQYF; cdr3_nt: TGCGCCAGCAGCAAGGGACAGGGGGATTCCTACGAGCAGTACTTC